This T cell receptor beta chain was captured in a study of graft-versus-host responses after intestinal transplantation. Libraries were prepared by immunoSEQ multiplex PCR; TCRdb keeps only in-frame clonotypes and omits some of them. The sample includes 62,000 or so clones, 70% to 90% seen only once; the top ten take roughly 1.7%. V was pared by 6 bases and J by 2 bases, with 11 bases between. The germline V gene has CDR1 MDHEN and CDR2 SYDVKM. The CDR3 is made up of 13 amino acids. In regard to this clone: The target antigen is unknown.

Regarding the study as a whole: Some patients had graft-donor T cell macrochimerism, and their allografts showed high graft-versus-host to host-versus-graft clonal ratios.

V and J are TRBV28 and TRBJ2-7; D possibly corresponds to TRBD1 (5 bases). Source: PBMCs, taken 26 days after transplant. This TCR derives from a human patient who received an intestinal transplant, so some T cells may come from the graft donor. In nucleotides, the CDR3 is TGTGCCAGCAGCAGGGTATCTCCCTACGAGCAGTACTTC. It translates to CASSRVSPYEQYF.